This entry concerns a single T cell receptor beta chain. The entry originates in a study of cytomegalovirus exposure and HLA in healthy donors. There are 15 residues in the CDR3. Germline lookup yields CDR1 SQVTM and CDR2 ANQGSEA. V shed 7 bases, J shed 5 bases, and the junction held 15 bases outside the gene matches. 60 Vbeta and 13 Jbeta primers were used in PCR. Profiling relied on immunoSEQ multiplex PCR, and the TCRdb table lists in-frame clones only, not all of them. The sample yields 200,000 to 250,000 clones, more than 70% seen once. The clonotype comes from a human donor in good health. Sequencing was performed on PBMCs. V usage is TRBV29-1 and J usage is TRBJ2-7, with TRBD2 identical over 9 bases. The CDR3 nucleotides read TGCAGCGCCAAGCCATCCGGGACTAGCCTCAACGAGCAGTACTTC. Translated, it gives CSAKPSGTSLNEQYF.